The 23 T cell receptor beta chains given below trace back to one sample, sequenced in a study of CD8+ T cells in alopecia areata. Treatment denoted: oral pan-JAK inhibitor, 5-10 mg twice daily. After isolation, RNA underwent reverse transcription to generate cDNA as the sequencing template. Clones were read by immunoSEQ multiplex PCR, and TCRdb kept only the in-frame ones, dropping some. Of tens of thousands of clones listed, approximately 72% were seen once; the top ten hold roughly a quarter. Material: CD8+ T cells sorted from blood, obtained at week 24, from a patient treated with tofacitinib. Receptors originate from a human donor with alopecia areata.

The genes are TRBV4-1 and TRBJ1-2; TRBD1 matches 7 bases. The CDR3 totals 16 residues. V shed 4 bases and J 3 bases; nucleotides not matched to a gene: 11. Germline CDR1 MGHRA, CDR2 YSYEKL. This CDR3 reads CASSPNPQGGHYGYTF. The CDR3 DNA reads TGCGCCAGCAGCCCCAATCCGCAGGGGGGGCACTATGGCTACACCTTC.

The rearrangement joins TRBV4-3 to TRBJ2-7; 10 bases fit TRBD2. The CDR3 totals 16 residues. Germline loops: CDR1 LGHNA, CDR2 YSLEER. V shed 1 base and J 5 bases; nucleotides not matched to a gene: 8. The CDR3 sequence: CASSQASSGGAHEQYF. CDR3 coding DNA: TGCGCCAGCAGCCAAGCGAGCAGCGGGGGGGCCCACGAGCAGTACTTC.

The chain couples TRBV7-6 to TRBJ2-7; 12 bases fit TRBD1. CDR1 and CDR2 (germline): SGHVS, FNYEAQ. The CDR3 runs 14 residues. J was trimmed by 5 bases and V by 5 bases; bases with no gene match: 4. CDR3 DNA sequence: TGTGCCAGCAGCGGGACAGGGGGCGGCGACGAGCAGTACTTC. Its translation: CASSGTGGGDEQYF.

This clone appeared a few times. The V call is TRBV29-1, the J call TRBJ1-1; TRBD1 is a possible D gene (5 bases). Trimming removed 1 base from V and 4 bases from J, with 13 bases in between. CDR3 length: 14 amino acids. The germline V gene encodes CDR1 SQVTM and CDR2 ANQGSEA. DNA for the CDR3: TGCAGCGTTGAAGGGGGGGAGTGGGCCACTGAAGCTTTCTTT. It codes for CSVEGGEWATEAFF.

V usage is TRBV27 and J usage is TRBJ1-2, with D maybe TRBD1 (6 bases). CDR3 size: 13 residues. Germline V gene sequence: CDR1 MNHEY, CDR2 SMNVEV (reference sequence). Between the trimmed V and J ends, which lost 2 bases and 6 bases, there was a span of 10 bases. The CDR3 bases are TGTGCCAGCAGTTTAGGAGGGGGGAATGGCTACACCTTC. Its protein product is CASSLGGGNGYTF.

This clone was counted a single time. DNA of the CDR3: TGTGCCTGGAGTGCCATTGGACTAGCGGGAGGAGATACGCAGTATTTT. Protein: CAWSAIGLAGGDTQYF. The chain joins TRBV30 to TRBJ2-3; TRBD2 matches 14 bases. The germline gives CDR1 GTSNPN, CDR2 SVGIG (reference sequence). The length of the CDR3 is 16 residues. J was trimmed by 5 bases and V by 1 base; bases with no gene match: 5.

The table lists this clone with a count of one. The rearrangement links TRBV28 to TRBJ1-5; 7 nucleotides agree with TRBD1. CDR1 is MDHEN and CDR2 is SYDVKM in the germline V gene. V lost 6 bases and J lost 2; bases outside the gene matches: 4. This CDR3 is built from 14 residues. The CDR3 DNA reads as TGTGCCAGCAGCATAGGACAGGGCAATCAGCCCCAGCATTTT. Protein product: CASSIGQGNQPQHF.

This clone was observed a single time. J is TRBJ2-2 and V is TRBV5-6; the D is unclear. The CDR3 has 11 amino acids. The V and J ends lost 4 bases and 13 bases respectively, with 11 bases between them. Germline values: CDR1 SGHDT, CDR2 YYEEEE. CDR3: CASSDRGGLFF. CDR3 DNA: TGTGCCAGCAGCGATCGCGGTGGGCTGTTTTTT.

This clone was seen only a few times. This chain connects TRBV5-5 to TRBJ2-2, with 12 bases fitting TRBD2. In germline, CDR1 is SGHKS, CDR2 YYEKEE (reference sequence). With 4 bases clipped from V and 6 bases from J, the junction kept 10 bases outside the gene matches. The CDR3 runs 17 residues. The CDR3 reads CASSQFTSGRFSGELFF. The CDR3 nucleotides are TGTGCCAGCAGCCAATTTACTAGCGGGAGGTTCTCCGGGGAGCTGTTTTTT.

The chain uses TRBV7-9 and TRBJ2-5; D is possibly TRBD2 (5 bases). This CDR3 has 13 amino acids. CDR1 SEHNR and CDR2 FQNEAQ come from the germline V gene (reference sequence). Between the trimmed V and J ends, which lost 5 bases and 5 bases, there was a span of 12 bases. In nucleotides, the CDR3 is TGTGCCAGCAGCCTGGGAGTACAGGAGACCCAGTACTTC. Protein: CASSLGVQETQYF.

The CDR3 sequence: CATSDFGMEGEKLFF. The CDR3 DNA sequence: TGTGCCACCAGCGACTTTGGAATGGAGGGTGAAAAACTGTTTTTT. V is TRBV15 and J is TRBJ1-4; D remains unclear. Germline V gene data show CDR1 as LNHNV and CDR2 as YYDKDF (reference sequence). The V end lost 5 bases, the J end lost 7 bases, and 17 bases lay between the germline ends. The CDR3 spans 15 residues.

The V call is TRBV27, the J call TRBJ2-7, with D maybe TRBD2 (7 bases). Germline CDR1 reads MNHEY; CDR2 reads SMNVEV (reference sequence). The CDR3 is 15 amino acids. V was clipped by 0 bases and J by 0 bases, with 9 bases between them. CDR3 coding DNA: TGTGCCAGCAGTTTATCGCGGGGGCTCTCCTACGAGCAGTACTTC. It specifies CASSLSRGLSYEQYF.

This clone was detected many times. The rearrangement uses TRBV7-9 and TRBJ2-3, with 10 nucleotides matching TRBD2. The trim removed 5 bases at V and 6 bases at J, leaving 14 bases unmatched. Germline values: CDR1 SEHNR, CDR2 FQNEAQ (reference sequence). The CDR3 consists of 17 residues. The CDR3 DNA reads TGTGCCAGCAGCACACCGTCTAGCGGGGGAATTAGGGATACGCAGTATTTT. Its translation: CASSTPSSGGIRDTQYF.

CDR3 residues: CASSQEGQGGYGYTF. The CDR3 DNA is TGCGCCAGCAGCCAAGAAGGACAGGGTGGCTATGGCTACACCTTC. The rearrangement uses TRBV4-1 and TRBJ1-2; 8 bases align to TRBD1. In germline, CDR1 is MGHRA, CDR2 YSYEKL. Trimming took 0 bases from V and 4 from J; bases not matched to a gene: 4. CDR3 length: 15 residues.

The table lists this clone with a count of one. The rearrangement joins TRBV29-1 to TRBJ2-5; 12 bases line up with TRBD2. V was pared by 2 bases and J by 3 bases, with 7 bases of the junction left unmatched. Germline V gene sequence: CDR1 SQVTM, CDR2 ANQGSEA. The CDR3 sequence is 16 residues long. The CDR3: CSVEWASGGAEETQYF. The DNA of the CDR3 is TGCAGCGTTGAATGGGCTAGCGGGGGGGCCGAAGAGACCCAGTACTTC.

V usage is TRBV6-8 and J usage is TRBJ2-1; 7 bases are shared with TRBD1. Germline V lookup: CDR1 MNHGY, CDR2 SAAAGT. The CDR3 runs to 16 residues. Trimming at V came to 0 bases and at J to 10 bases, leaving 12 bases not matched to a gene. CDR3 residues: CASSYSTVWTGQEQFF. DNA for the CDR3: TGTGCCAGCAGTTACTCGACGGTATGGACAGGACAAGAGCAGTTCTTC.

This clone has just one count. The gene calls are TRBV2 and TRBJ1-2; D unclear. Per the germline V gene, CDR1 is SNHLY and CDR2 is FYNNEI. The CDR3 is 13 amino acids. The V end was cut by 0 bases, the J end by 6 bases, with 8 bases between. The CDR3 sequence is CASSEALTDGYTF. The CDR3 DNA reads as TGTGCCAGCAGTGAAGCGCTTACGGATGGCTACACCTTC.

The gene calls are TRBV19 and TRBJ2-3; TRBD2 matches 8 bases. The ends lost 7 bases at V and 4 bases at J; junction bases unmatched: 7. CDR1 is LNHDA and CDR2 is SQIVND in the germline V gene (reference sequence). This CDR3 is built from 14 residues. The CDR3 here is CASTLRGGPDTQYF. In nucleotides, the CDR3 is TGTGCCAGTACCCTCCGGGGGGGACCAGATACGCAGTATTTT.

The chain is built from TRBV27 and TRBJ1-1; perhaps TRBD1 as D (6 bases). The CDR3 has 14 amino acids. Trimming removed 2 bases at V and 5 bases at J, with 12 bases between. CDR1 MNHEY and CDR2 SMNVEV come from the germline V gene (reference sequence). In DNA, the CDR3 is TGTGCCAGCAGTTTAAGGGGGTTTGGTACTGAAGCTTTCTTT. Amino acids: CASSLRGFGTEAFF.

Concerning this clone: The junction does not match germline at one end; this may be a read error. The chain couples TRBV19 to TRBJ1-1; 8 bases line up with TRBD1. The CDR3 runs to 11 residues. Germline V gene sequence: CDR1 LNHDA, CDR2 SQIVND (reference sequence). CDR3 amino acids: CAGSDRGEAFF. The CDR3 DNA sequence: TGTGCCGGTAGTGACAGGGGAGAAGCTTTCTTT.

The chain combines TRBV25-1 with TRBJ2-5; the D is unclear. Germline V gene sequence: CDR1 MGHDK, CDR2 SYGVNS. Trimming cost V 0 bases and J 5 bases, with 10 bases left between them. This CDR3 spans 14 amino acids. The chain's CDR3 is CASSEYGGAETQYF. The CDR3 DNA is TGTGCCAGCAGTGAATACGGCGGCGCCGAGACCCAGTACTTC.

The chain combines TRBV4-3 with TRBJ1-1; D call uncertain. The germline CDR1 and CDR2 sequences are LGHNA and YSLEER. Trimming took 10 bases from V and 0 from J, leaving 18 bases between them. CDR3 length: 15 amino acids. The CDR3, as DNA: TGCGCCACCCAGCAGAGCCAGACTATGAACACTGAAGCTTTCTTT. This sequence encodes CATQQSQTMNTEAFF.

The chain joins TRBV29-1 to TRBJ2-1, with D unresolved. Germline CDR1 reads SQVTM; CDR2 reads ANQGSEA. Trimming removed 6 bases at V and 6 bases at J, with 9 bases between. CDR3 length: 11 residues. The CDR3 bases are TGCAGCGTAGGGCCGGTCAATGAGCAGTTCTTC. Translated: CSVGPVNEQFF.